Below, one T cell receptor beta chain is given with its context. The antigen is undetermined. The sample originates from a study of neoadjuvant anti-PD-1 for oral cavity cancer. Study-wide context: Nivolumab at 3 mg/kg was mostly given biweekly, three to four doses, pre-surgery. Patients without progression got a fourth dose around day 43. Notes on the study in general: Higher pretreatment Treg/Th17 ratios tracked higher pretreatment blood clonality.

Assay: immunoSEQ multiplex PCR; the TCRdb copy retains only in-frame clones and omits some. Here the sample spans some 29,000 clones, 80% being singletons. Time point: after neoadjuvant nivolumab, at surgical resection. Analysis of PBMCs was direct, with no culture step. Sequenced material: PBMCs, taken after nivolumab (anti-PD-1) treatment. The clonotype comes from a person aged 40 to 85 with oral cavity squamous cell carcinoma.

CDR3 coding DNA: TGCGCCAGCAGCCAAGATATAAGGGAAGGGGAGCAGTTCTTC. Its protein is CASSQDIREGEQFF. The chain employs TRBV4-1 and TRBJ2-1; D remains unclear. Germline V CDR1 and CDR2: MGHRA, YSYEKL. The CDR3 is made up of 14 amino acids. V lost 0 bases to trimming and J lost 10 bases, with 13 bases between them.